This TCR beta chain was retrieved from a study of control samples from healthy donors and cancer patients. Only in-frame clones appear in the TCRdb table, and some are missing; sequencing was by immunoSEQ multiplex PCR. The table has approximately 60,000 clones, 90% seen once; the top ten hold 0.95% to 1.5%. V lost 4 bases, J lost 2 bases, and 12 bases lay in between. The CDR3 length is 14 residues. Germline CDR1 SGHNT, CDR2 YYREEE (reference sequence). This receptor was taken from a woman in her fifties or sixties with colorectal cancer. This chain joins TRBV5-4 and TRBJ1-2, with D uncertain. The sequencing sample was made of PBMCs. DNA for the CDR3: TGTGCCAGCAGCCCTGGCGGCGGGAACTATGGCTACACCTTC. Translated, it gives CASSPGGGNYGYTF.